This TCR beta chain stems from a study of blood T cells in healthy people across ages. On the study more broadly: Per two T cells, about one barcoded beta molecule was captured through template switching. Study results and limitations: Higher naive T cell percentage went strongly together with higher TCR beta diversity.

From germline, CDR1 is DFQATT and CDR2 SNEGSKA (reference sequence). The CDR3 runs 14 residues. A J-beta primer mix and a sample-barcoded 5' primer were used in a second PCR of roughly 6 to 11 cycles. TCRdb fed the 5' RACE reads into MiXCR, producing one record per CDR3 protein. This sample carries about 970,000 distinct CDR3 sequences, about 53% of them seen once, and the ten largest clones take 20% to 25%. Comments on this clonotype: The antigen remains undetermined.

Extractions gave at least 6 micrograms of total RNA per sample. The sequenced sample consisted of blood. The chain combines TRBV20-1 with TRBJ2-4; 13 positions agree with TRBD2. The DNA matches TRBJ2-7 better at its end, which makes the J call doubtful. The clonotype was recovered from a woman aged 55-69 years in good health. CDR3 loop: CSAETSGRTYEQYF. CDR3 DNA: TGCAGTGCCGAGACTAGCGGGAGGACCTACGAGCAGTACTTC.